The 5 T cell receptor beta chains below were found in one sample sequenced in a study of T-cell reconstitution after alpha-beta-depleted transplantation in children. This sample's TCRbeta library carried unique molecular identifier barcodes. One entry per CDR3 protein results from TCRdb running MiXCR on the PCR reads. The sample lists approximately 340,000 distinct CDR3 sequences; under 13% were seen once. Specimen: PBMCs from the stem cell graft donor, collected from the stem cell graft. The receptors derive from a human donor who donated a stem cell graft to a child with acute lymphoblastic leukemia.

A few counts support this clonotype. The gene calls are TRBV5-5 and TRBJ2-2; D is undetermined. Germline CDR1 is SGHKS and CDR2 is YYEKEE (reference sequence). Trimming stripped 0 bases from V and 4 bases from J, with 19 bases between. The CDR3 covers 18 residues. The CDR3 DNA reads as TGTGCCAGCAGCTTGGGGGTGGGCGTCCCACGAGGCACCGGGGAGCTGTTTTTT. Translating gives CASSLGVGVPRGTGELFF.

This chain uses TRBV29-1 with TRBJ2-1, with a possible D match to TRBD2 (5 bases). This CDR3 region has 14 residues. Germline V lookup: CDR1 SQVTM, CDR2 ANQGSEA. V was trimmed by 3 bases and J by 8 bases, leaving 17 bases between them. CDR3 residues: CSVEVYRGFYEQFF. Here the CDR3 DNA reads TGCAGCGTTGAGGTCTACCGGGGTTTTTATGAGCAGTTCTTC.

This clonotype has a handful of counts. This sequence joins TRBV10-1 and TRBJ2-1; perhaps TRBD2 as D (6 bases). This CDR3 comprises 12 residues. Germline V gene sequence: CDR1 WNHNN, CDR2 SYGVQD (reference sequence). V dropped 6 bases and J dropped 14 bases, with 17 bases sitting between them. For the CDR3, the DNA is TGCGCCAGCAGCGGATCGGGAGTTAGTAAGTTCTTC. Translating gives CASSGSGVSKFF.

The sample holds many counts of this clonotype. CDR3 region: CASSAVPGAGELFF. The CDR3 coding sequence is TGTGCCAGCAGCGCCGTCCCGGGGGCCGGGGAGCTGTTTTTT. The chain employs TRBV9 and TRBJ2-2; D might be TRBD2 (6 bases). This CDR3 spans 14 amino acids. Per germline, CDR1 SGDLS and CDR2 YYNGEE. V was shortened by 3 bases and J by 6 bases, with 12 bases between the two germline ends.

A note on this clonotype: Germline and junction disagree at one end, which may indicate a read error. The CDR3 DNA reads TGTGCCACCAGTGACCCGGGACCCCTGAACACTGAAGCTTTT. Protein sequence: CATSDPGPLNTEAF. V usage is TRBV24-1 and J usage is TRBJ1-1; a possible D gene is TRBD1 (5 bases). Germline V CDR1 and CDR2: KGHDR, SFDVKD. The CDR3 has 14 amino acids.